This TCR beta chain was documented in a study of cytomegalovirus exposure and HLA in healthy donors. The CDR3 totals 13 residues. Trimming left V 1 base short and J 2 bases short, with 6 bases between. Germline loops: CDR1 SGDLS, CDR2 YYNGEE. A note on this clone: Its antigen is undetermined.

The primer mix had 60 Vbeta and 13 Jbeta primers. Profiling relied on immunoSEQ multiplex PCR, and the TCRdb table lists in-frame clones only, not all of them. The sample gives around 100,000 clones, roughly four fifths of which show up once; 4.5% to 6.5% is in the top ten. Findings and limits, study-wide: Analysis was performed later, and it showed HLA-associated TCR beta chains to be more clonally expanded than equally common others.

The material sequenced was PBMCs. The chain is built from TRBV9 and TRBJ2-5; D not resolved. This sequence was found in a middle-aged man in good health and CMV-seropositive. The CDR3 protein is CASSVLSQETQYF. DNA for the CDR3: TGTGCCAGCAGCGTATTGTCTCAAGAGACCCAGTACTTC.